The clone carrying this T cell receptor (beta chain) rates as large. Clones were sequenced by immunoSEQ multiplex PCR, and TCRdb holds only the in-frame ones, with some missing. The sample shows 9,000 to 10,000 clones, around 70% of them seen only once. The sample belongs to a study of CD4+ T cells in melanoma. V dropped 3 bases and J dropped 6 bases, with 15 bases sitting between them. The germline CDR1 and CDR2 sequences are GTSNPN and SVGIG (reference sequence). CDR3 length: 14 amino acids. The specimen was tumor tissue. This TCR derives from a human donor with melanoma. V and J are TRBV30 and TRBJ1-3, with TRBD1 as a possible D gene (6 bases). Here the CDR3 reads CAWSGGTGINTIYF. The CDR3 DNA reads TGTGCCTGGAGCGGCGGCACAGGGATAAACACCATATATTTT.